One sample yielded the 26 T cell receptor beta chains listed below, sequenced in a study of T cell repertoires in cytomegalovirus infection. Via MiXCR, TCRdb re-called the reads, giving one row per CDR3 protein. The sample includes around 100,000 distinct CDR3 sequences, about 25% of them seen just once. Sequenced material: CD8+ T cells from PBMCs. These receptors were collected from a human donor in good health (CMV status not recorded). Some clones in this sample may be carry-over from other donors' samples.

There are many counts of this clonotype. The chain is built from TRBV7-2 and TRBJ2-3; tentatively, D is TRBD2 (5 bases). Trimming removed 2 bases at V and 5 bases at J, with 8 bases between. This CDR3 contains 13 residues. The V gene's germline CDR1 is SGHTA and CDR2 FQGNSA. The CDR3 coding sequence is TGTGCCAGCAGCTTAAGGGAGAAAGATACGCAGTATTTT. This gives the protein CASSLREKDTQYF.

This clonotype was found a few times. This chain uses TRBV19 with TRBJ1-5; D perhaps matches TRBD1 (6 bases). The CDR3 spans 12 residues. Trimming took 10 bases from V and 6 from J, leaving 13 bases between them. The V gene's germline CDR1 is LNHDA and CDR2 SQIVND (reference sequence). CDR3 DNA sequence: TGTGCCACCCGGGGGGGGCGTCAGCCCCAGCATTTT. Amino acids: CATRGGRQPQHF.

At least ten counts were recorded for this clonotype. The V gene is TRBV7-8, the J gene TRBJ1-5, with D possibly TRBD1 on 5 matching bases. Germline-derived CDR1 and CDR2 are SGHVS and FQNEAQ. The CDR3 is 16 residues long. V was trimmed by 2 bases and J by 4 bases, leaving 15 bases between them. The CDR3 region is CASSLLQGELNQPQHF. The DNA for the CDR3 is TGTGCCAGCAGCTTACTTCAGGGAGAGCTGAATCAGCCCCAGCATTTT.

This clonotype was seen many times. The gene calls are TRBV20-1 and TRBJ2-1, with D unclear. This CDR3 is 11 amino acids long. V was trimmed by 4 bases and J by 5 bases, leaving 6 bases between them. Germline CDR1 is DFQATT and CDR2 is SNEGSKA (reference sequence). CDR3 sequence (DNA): TGCAGTGCTATCCCCGACAATGAGCAGTTCTTC. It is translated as CSAIPDNEQFF.

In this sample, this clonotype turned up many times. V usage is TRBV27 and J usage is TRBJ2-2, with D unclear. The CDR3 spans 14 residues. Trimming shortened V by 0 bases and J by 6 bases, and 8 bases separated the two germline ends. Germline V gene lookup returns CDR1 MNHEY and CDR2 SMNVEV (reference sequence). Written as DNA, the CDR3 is TGTGCCAGCAGTTTATCGGTCGGCGCCGGGGAGCTGTTTTTT. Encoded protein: CASSLSVGAGELFF.

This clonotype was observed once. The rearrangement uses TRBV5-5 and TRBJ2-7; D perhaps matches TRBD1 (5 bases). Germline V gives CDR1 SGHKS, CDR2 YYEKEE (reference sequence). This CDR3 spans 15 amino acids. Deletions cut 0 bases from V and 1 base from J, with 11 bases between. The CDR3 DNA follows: TGTGCCAGCAGCTTGGAAAAGGGGCAATCCTACGAGCAGTACTTC. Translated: CASSLEKGQSYEQYF.

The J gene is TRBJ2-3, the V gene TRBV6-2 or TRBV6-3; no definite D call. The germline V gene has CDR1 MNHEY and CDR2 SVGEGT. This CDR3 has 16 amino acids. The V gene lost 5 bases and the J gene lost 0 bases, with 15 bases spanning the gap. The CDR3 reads CASSDLTLGSTDTQYF. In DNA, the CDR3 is TGTGCCAGCAGTGATTTAACTTTGGGGAGCACAGATACGCAGTATTTT.

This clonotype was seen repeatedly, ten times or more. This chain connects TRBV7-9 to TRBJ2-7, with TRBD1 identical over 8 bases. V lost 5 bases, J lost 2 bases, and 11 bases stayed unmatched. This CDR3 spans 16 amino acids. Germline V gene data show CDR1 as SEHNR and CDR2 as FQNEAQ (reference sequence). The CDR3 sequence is CASSGPGTGQTYEQYF. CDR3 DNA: TGTGCCAGCAGCGGGCCGGGGACAGGCCAAACCTACGAGCAGTACTTC.

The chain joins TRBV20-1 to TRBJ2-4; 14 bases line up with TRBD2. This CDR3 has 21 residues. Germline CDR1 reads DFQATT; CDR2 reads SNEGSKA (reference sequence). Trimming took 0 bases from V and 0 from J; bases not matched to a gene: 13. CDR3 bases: TGCAGTGCTAGAGAGGGCCCGGTAGGACTAGCGGGAGGAGGAGCCAAAAACATTCAGTACTTC. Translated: CSAREGPVGLAGGGAKNIQYF.

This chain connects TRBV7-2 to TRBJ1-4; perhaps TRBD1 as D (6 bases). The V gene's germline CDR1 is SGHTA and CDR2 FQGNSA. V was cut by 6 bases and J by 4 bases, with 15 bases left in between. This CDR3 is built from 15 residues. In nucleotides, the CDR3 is TGTGCCAGCAGGGGGGTGGGGGGCTTTAATGAAAAACTGTTTTTT. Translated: CASRGVGGFNEKLFF.

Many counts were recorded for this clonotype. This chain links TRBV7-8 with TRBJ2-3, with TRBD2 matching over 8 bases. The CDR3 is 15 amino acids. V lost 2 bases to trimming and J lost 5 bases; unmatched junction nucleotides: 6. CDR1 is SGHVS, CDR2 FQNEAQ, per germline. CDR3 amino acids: CASSLRRGGRDTQYF. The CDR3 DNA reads TGTGCCAGCAGCTTACGACGGGGGGGCAGAGATACGCAGTATTTT.

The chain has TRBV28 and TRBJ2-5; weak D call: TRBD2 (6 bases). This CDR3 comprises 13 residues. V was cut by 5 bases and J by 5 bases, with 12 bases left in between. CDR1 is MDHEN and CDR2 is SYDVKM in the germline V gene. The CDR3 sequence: CASSPGGMETQYF. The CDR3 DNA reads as TGTGCCAGCAGTCCCGGGGGTATGGAGACCCAGTACTTC.

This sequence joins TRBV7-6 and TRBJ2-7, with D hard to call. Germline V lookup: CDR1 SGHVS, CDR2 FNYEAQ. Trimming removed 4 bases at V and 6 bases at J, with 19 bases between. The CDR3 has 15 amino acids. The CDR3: CASSSGEVEVGEQYF. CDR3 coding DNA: TGTGCCAGCAGCTCCGGTGAGGTGGAAGTGGGCGAGCAGTACTTC.

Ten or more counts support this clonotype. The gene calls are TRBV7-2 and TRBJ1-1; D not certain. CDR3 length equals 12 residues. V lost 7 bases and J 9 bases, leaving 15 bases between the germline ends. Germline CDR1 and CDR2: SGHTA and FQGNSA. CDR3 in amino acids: CASTGGLPKAFF. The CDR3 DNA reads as TGTGCCAGCACGGGAGGACTCCCTAAAGCTTTCTTT.

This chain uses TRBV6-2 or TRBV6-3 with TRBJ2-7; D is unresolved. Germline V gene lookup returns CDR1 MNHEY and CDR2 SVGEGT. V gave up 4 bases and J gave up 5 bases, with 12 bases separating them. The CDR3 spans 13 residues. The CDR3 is CASSSPRAHEQYF. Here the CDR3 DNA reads TGTGCCAGCAGTTCCCCAAGAGCGCACGAGCAGTACTTC.

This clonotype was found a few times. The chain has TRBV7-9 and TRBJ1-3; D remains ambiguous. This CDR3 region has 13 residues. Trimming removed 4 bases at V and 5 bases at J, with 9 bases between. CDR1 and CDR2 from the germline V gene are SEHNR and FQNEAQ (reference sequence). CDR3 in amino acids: CASSSEERNTIYF. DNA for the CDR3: TGTGCCAGCAGCTCCGAAGAACGAAACACCATATATTTT. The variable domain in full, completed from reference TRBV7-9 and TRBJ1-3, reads DTGVSQNPRHKITKRGQNVTFRCDPISEHNRLYWYRQTLGQGPEFLTYFQNEAQLEKSRLLSDRFSAERPKGSFSTLEIQRTEQGDSAMYLCASSSEERNTIYFGEGSWLTVV.

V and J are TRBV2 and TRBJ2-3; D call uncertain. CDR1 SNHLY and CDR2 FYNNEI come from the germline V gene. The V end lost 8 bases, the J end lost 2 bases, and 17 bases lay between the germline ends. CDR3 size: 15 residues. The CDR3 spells CASRSVGASTDTQYF. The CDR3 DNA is TGTGCCAGCCGGTCCGTCGGCGCCTCCACAGATACGCAGTATTTT.

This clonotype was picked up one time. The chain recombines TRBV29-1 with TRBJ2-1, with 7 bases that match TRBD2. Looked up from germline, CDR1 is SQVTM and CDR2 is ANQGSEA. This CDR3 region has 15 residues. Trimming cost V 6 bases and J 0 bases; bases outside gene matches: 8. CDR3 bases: TGCAGCGTCGACCTAGCGGAGAACTCCTACAATGAGCAGTTCTTC. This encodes CSVDLAENSYNEQFF.

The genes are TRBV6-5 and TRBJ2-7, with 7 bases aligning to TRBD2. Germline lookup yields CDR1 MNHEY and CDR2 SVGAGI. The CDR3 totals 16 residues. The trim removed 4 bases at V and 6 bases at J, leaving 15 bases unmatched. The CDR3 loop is CASSLEFGGKGREQYF. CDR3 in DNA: TGTGCCAGCAGTTTGGAGTTCGGGGGGAAAGGCCGCGAGCAGTACTTC.

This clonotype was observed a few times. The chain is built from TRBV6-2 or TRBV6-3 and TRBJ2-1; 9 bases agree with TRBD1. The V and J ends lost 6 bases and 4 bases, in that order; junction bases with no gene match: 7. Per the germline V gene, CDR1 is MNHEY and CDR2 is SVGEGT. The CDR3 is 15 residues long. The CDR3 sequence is CASRVETGGYNEQFF. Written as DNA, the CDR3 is TGTGCCAGCAGGGTAGAGACAGGGGGTTACAATGAGCAGTTCTTC.

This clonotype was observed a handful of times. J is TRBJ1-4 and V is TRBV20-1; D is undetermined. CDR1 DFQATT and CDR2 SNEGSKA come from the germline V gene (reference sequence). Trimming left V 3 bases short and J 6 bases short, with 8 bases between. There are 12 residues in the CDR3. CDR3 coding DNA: TGCAGTGCTAGTTGGCGGGATGAAAAACTGTTTTTT. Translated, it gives CSASWRDEKLFF.

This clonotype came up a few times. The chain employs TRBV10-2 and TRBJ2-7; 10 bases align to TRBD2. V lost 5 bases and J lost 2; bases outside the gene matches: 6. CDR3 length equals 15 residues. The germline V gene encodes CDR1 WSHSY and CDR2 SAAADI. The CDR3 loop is CASSSPLAGAYEQYF. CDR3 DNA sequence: TGCGCCAGCAGTAGTCCCCTAGCGGGGGCCTACGAGCAGTACTTC.

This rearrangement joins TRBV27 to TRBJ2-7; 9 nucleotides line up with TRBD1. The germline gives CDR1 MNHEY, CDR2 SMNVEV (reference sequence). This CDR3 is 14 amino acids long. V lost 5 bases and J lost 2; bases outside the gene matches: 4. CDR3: CASSPGTGPYEQYF. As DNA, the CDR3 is TGTGCCAGCAGTCCCGGGACAGGGCCCTACGAGCAGTACTTC.

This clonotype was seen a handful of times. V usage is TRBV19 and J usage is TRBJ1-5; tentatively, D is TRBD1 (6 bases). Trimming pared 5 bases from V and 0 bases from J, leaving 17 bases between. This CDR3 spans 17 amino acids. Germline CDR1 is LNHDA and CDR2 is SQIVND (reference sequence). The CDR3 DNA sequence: TGTGCCAGTAGTCCGCCGGACAGACTATATAGCAATCAGCCCCAGCATTTT. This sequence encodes CASSPPDRLYSNQPQHF.

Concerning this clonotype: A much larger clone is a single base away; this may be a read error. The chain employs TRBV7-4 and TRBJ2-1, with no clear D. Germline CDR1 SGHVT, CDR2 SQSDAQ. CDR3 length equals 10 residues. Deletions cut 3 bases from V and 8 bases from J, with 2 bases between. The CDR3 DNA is TGTGCCAGCAGCTTTGATGAGCAGTTCTTC. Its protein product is CASSFDEQFF.

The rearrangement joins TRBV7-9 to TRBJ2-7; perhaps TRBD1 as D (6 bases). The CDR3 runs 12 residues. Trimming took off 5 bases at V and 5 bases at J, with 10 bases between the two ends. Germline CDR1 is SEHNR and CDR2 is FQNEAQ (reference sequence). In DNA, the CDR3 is TGTGCCAGCAGCAACAGGGCCCACGAGCAGTACTTC. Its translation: CASSNRAHEQYF.